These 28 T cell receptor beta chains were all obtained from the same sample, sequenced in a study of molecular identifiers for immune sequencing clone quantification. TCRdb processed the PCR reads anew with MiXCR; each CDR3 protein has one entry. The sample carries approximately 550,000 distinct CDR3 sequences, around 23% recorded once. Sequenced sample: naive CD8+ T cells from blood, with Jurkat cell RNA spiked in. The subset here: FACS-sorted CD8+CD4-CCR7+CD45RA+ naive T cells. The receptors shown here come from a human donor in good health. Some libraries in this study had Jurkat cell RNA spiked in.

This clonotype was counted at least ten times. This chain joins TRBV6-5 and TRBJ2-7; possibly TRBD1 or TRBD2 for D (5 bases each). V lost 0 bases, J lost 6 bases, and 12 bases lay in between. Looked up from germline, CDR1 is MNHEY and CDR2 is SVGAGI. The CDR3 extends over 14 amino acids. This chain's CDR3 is CASSYSGTVFEQYF. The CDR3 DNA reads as TGTGCCAGCAGTTACTCGGGGACCGTGTTCGAGCAGTACTTC.

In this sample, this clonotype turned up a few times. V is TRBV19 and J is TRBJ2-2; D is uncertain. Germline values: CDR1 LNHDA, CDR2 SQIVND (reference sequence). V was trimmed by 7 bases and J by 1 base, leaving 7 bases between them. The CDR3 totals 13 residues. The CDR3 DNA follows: TGTGCCAGTATCACCCAGAACACCGGGGAGCTGTTTTTT. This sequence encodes CASITQNTGELFF.

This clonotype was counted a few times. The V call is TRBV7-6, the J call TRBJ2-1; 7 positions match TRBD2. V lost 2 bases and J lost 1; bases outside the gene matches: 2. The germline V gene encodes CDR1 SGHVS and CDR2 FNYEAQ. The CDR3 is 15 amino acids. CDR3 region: CASSLYGGSYNEQFF. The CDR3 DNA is TGTGCCAGCAGCTTATACGGGGGGTCCTACAATGAGCAGTTCTTC.

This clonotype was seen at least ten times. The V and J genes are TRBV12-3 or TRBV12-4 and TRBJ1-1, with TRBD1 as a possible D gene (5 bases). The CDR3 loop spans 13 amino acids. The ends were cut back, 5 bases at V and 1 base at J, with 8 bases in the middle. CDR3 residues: CASSLGRNTEAFF. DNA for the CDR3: TGTGCCAGCAGTCTGGGACGGAACACTGAAGCTTTCTTT.

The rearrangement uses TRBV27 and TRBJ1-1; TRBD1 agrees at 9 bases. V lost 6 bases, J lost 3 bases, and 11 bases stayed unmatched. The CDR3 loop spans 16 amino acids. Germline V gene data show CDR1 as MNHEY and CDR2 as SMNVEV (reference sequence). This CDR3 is CASRELLQGAYTEAFF. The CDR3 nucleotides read TGTGCCAGCAGAGAGCTATTACAGGGGGCTTACACTGAAGCTTTCTTT.

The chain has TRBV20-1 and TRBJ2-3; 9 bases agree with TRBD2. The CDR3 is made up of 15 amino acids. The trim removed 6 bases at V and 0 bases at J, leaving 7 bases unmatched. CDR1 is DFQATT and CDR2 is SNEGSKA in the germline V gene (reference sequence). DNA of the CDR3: TGCAGTGCGTGGCTAGCGGGGCGAAGCACAGATACGCAGTATTTT. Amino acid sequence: CSAWLAGRSTDTQYF.

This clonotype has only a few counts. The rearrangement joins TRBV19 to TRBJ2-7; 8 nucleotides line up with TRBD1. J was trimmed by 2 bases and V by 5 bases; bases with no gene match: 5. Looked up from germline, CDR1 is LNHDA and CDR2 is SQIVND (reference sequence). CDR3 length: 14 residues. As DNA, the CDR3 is TGTGCCAGTAGTGTGGGACAGGAGACCTACGAGCAGTACTTC. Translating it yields CASSVGQETYEQYF. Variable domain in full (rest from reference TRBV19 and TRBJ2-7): DGGITQSPKYLFRKEGQNVTLSCEQNLNHDAMYWYRQDPGQGLRLIYYSQIVNDFQKGDIAEGYSVSREKKESFPLTVTSAQKNPTAFYLCASSVGQETYEQYFGPGTRLTVT.

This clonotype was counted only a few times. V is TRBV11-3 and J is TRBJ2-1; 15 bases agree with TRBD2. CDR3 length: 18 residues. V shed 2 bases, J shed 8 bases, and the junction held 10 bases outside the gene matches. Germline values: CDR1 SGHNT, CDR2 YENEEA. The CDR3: CASSLNPGLAGGPYEQFF. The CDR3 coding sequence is TGTGCCAGCAGCTTAAATCCCGGACTAGCGGGAGGGCCTTATGAGCAGTTCTTC.

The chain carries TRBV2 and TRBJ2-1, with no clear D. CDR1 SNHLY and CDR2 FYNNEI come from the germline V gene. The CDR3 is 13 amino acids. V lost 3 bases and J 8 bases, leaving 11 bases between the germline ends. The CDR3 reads CASSDLIRDEQFF. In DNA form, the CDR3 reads TGTGCCAGCAGTGACTTGATTCGGGATGAGCAGTTCTTC.

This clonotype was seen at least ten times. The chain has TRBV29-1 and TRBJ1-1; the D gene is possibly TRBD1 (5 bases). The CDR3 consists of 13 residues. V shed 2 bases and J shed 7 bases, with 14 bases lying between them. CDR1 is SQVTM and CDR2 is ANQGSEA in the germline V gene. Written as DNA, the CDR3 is TGCAGCGTTGAATTGGGTCAGGGTTTTGAAGCTTTCTTT. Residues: CSVELGQGFEAFF.

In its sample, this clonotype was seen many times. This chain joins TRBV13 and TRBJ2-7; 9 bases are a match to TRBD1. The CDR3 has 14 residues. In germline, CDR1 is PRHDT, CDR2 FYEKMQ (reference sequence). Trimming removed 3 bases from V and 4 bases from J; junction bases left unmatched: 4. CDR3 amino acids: CASSFSQGAYEQYF. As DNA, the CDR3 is TGTGCCAGCAGCTTTTCACAGGGGGCTTACGAGCAGTACTTC.

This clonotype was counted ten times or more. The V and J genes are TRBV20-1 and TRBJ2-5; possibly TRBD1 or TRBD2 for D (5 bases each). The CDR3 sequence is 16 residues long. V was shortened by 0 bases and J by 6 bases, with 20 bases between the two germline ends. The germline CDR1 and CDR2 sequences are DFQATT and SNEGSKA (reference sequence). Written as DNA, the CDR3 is TGCAGTGCTAGAGATAGTGGGGGAGCGTATTTTAAGACCCAGTACTTC. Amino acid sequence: CSARDSGGAYFKTQYF.

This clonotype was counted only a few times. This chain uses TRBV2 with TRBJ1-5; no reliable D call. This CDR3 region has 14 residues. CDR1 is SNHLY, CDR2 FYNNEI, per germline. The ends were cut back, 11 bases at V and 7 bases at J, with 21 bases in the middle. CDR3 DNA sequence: TGTGCCTGGTCCGGTGGCCCGGGAGACCAGCCCCAGCATTTT. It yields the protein CAWSGGPGDQPQHF.

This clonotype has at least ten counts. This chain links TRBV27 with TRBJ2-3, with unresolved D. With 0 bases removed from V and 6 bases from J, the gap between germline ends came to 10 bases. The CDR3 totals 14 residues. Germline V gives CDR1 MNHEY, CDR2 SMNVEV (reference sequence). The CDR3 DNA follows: TGTGCCAGCAGTTTATCGCCCAAGCAGGATACGCAGTATTTT. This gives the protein CASSLSPKQDTQYF.

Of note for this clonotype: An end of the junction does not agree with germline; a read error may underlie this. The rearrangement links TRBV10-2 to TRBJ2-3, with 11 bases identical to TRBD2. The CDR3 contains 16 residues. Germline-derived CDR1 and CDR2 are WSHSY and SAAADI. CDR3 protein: CASSESLLAGEDTRYF. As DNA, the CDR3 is TGCGCCAGCAGTGAGTCGCTACTAGCGGGAGAAGATACGCGGTATTTT.

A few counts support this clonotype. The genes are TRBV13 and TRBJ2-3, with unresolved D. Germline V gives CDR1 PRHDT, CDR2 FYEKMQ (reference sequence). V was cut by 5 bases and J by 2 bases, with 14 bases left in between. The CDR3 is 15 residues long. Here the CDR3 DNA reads TGTGCCAGCAGCCAAGACGCAGGTGCCACAGATACGCAGTATTTT. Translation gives CASSQDAGATDTQYF.

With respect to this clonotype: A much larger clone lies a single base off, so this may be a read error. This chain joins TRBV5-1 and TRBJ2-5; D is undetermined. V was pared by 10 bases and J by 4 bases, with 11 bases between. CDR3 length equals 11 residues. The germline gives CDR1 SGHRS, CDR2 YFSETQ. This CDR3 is CAGLDGETQYF. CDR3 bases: TGCGCCGGCCTGGACGGAGAGACCCAGTACTTC.

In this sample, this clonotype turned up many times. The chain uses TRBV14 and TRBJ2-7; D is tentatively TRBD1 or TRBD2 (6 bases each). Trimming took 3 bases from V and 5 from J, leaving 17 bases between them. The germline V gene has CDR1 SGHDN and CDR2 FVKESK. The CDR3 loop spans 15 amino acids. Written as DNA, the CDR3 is TGTGCCAGCAGCCATGGGGAGGCAGGGGAAGACGAGCAGTACTTC. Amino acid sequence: CASSHGEAGEDEQYF.

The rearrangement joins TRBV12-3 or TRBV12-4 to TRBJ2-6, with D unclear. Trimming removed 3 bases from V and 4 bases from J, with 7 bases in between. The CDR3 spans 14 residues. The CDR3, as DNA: TGTGCCAGCAGTTTTCCAGCCGGGGCCAACGTCCTGACTTTC. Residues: CASSFPAGANVLTF.

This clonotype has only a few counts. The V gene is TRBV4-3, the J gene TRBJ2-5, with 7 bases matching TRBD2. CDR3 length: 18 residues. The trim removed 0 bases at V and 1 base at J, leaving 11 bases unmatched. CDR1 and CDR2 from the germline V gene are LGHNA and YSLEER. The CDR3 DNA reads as TGCGCCAGCAGCCAAGATTGGGGGGGGTCGGGGATCCAAGAGACCCAGTACTTC. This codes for CASSQDWGGSGIQETQYF.

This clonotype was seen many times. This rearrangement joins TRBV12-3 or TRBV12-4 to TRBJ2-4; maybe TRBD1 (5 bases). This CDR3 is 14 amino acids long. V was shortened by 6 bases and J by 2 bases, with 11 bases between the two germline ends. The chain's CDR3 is CASSPGFTKNIQYF. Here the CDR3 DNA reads TGTGCCAGCAGCCCAGGGTTTACCAAAAACATTCAGTACTTC.

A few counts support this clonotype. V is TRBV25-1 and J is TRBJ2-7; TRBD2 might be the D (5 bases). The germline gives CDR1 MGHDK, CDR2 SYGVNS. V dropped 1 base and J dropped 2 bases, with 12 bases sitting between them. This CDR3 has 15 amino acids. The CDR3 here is CASSESGLIAYEQYF. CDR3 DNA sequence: TGTGCCAGCAGTGAATCCGGACTTATAGCCTACGAGCAGTACTTC.

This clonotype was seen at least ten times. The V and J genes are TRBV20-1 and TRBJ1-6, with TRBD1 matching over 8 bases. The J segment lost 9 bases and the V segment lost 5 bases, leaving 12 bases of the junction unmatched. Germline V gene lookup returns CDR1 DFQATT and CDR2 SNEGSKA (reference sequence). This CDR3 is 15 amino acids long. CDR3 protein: CSASAGGLLGSPLHF. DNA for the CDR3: TGCAGTGCTTCAGCAGGGGGCTTGTTGGGTTCACCCCTCCACTTT.

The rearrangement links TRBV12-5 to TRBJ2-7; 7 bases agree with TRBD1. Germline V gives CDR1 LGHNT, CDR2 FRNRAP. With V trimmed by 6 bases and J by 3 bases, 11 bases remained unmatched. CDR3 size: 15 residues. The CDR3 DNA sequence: TGTGCTAGTGGCCCCCCCGACAGGGTCATCTACGAGCAGTACTTC. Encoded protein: CASGPPDRVIYEQYF. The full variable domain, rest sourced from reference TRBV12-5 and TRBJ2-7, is DARVTQTPRHKVTEMGQEVTMRCQPILGHNTVFWYRQTMMQGLELLAYFRNRAPLDDSGMPKDRFSAEMPDATLATLKIQPSEPRDSAVYFCASGPPDRVIYEQYFGPGTRLTVT.

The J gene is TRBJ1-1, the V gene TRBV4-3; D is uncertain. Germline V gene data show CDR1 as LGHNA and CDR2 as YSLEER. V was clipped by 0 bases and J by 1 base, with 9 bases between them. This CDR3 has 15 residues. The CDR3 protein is CASSQDQIANTEAFF. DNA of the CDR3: TGCGCCAGCAGCCAAGATCAGATAGCGAACACTGAAGCTTTCTTT.

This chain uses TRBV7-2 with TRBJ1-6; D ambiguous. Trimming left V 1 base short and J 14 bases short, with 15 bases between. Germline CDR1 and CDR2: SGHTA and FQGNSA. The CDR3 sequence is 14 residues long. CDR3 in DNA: TGTGCCAGCAGCTTAGGTCCCCTAGGTTCGGCCCTCCACTTT. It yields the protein CASSLGPLGSALHF.

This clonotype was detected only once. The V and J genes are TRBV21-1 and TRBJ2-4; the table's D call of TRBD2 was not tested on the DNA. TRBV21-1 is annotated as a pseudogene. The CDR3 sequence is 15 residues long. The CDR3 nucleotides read TGTGCCAGCAGCAAATTGGCGGGACTAGAAAACATTCAGTACTTC. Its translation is CASSKLAGLENIQYF.

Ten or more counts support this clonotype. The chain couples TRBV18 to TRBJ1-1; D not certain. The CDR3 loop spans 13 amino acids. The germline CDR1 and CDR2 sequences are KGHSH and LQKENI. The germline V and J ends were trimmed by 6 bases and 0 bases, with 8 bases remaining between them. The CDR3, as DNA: TGTGCCAGCTCCGCTAAAATGAACACTGAAGCTTTCTTT. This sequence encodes CASSAKMNTEAFF.